This T cell receptor (beta chain) was identified during a study of control samples from healthy donors and cancer patients. The assay was immunoSEQ multiplex PCR, and TCRdb's table has in-frame clones only and misses some. The table includes under 150,000 clones, more than 75% detected once. Germline V gives CDR1 SGHNT, CDR2 YENEEA. V shed 5 bases, J shed 6 bases, and the junction held 12 bases outside the gene matches. The CDR3 has 16 amino acids. The chain employs TRBV11-3 and TRBJ2-3, with 9 bases lining up with TRBD2. The clonotype was recovered from a man aged 35-49 years in good health. Material for sequencing was blood. The CDR3 reads CASSPELAGSGDTQYF. The DNA of the CDR3 is TGTGCCAGCAGCCCCGAACTAGCGGGCTCGGGGGATACGCAGTATTTT. The full variable domain, its missing parts supplied by reference TRBV11-3 and TRBJ2-3, is EAGVVQSPRYKIIEKKQPVAFWCNPISGHNTLYWYLQNLGQGPELLIRYENEEAVDDSQLPKDRFSAERLKGVDSTLKIQPAELGDSAVYLCASSPELAGSGDTQYFGPGTRLTVL.